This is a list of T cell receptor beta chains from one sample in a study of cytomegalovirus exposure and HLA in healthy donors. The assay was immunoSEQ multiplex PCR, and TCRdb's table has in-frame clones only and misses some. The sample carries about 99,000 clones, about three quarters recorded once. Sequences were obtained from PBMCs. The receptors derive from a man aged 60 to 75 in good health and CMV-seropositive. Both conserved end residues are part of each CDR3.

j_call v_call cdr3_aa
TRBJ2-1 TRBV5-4 CASSPEGARNNEQFF
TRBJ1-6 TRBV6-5 CASSSRGSYNSPLHF
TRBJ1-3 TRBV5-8 CASSPPGQGGNTIYF
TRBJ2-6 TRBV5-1 CASSLQGQSGANVLTF
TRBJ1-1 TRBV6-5 CASGKGTGDTEAFF
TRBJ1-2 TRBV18 CASSPQPRDGYTF
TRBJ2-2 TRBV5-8 CANSPRVLNTGELFF
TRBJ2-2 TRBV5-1 CASLRDREDTGELFF
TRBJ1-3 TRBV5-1 CASSSSGGSRNTIYF
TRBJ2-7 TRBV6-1 CASNRQGEQYF
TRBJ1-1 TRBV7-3 CASSLGGGQANTEAFF
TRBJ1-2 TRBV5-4 CASSLAGDYGYTF
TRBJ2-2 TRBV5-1 CASSLAGQSQAGELFF
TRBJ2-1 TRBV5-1 CAGSLLPGLESNEQFF
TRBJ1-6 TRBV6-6 CASSFDSHLESSPLHF
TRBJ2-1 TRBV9 CASSVIAGESNEQFF
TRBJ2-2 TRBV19 CASMGAVTANTGELFF
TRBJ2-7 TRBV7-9 CASSLFGEQYF
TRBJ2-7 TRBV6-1 CASVLTPGTGNEQYF
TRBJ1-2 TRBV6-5 CASSLTGLYGYTF
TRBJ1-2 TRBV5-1 CASSQGQGRGGYTF
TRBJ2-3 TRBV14 CASSQVLGGGGQYF
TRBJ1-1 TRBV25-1 CASTGLTEAFF
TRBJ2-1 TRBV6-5 CASLTLGGSYNEQFF
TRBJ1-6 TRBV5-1 CASSLVGQQYNSPLHF
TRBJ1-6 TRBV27 CATRTGNSYNSPPHF
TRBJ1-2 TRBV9 CASSARLQGIYTF
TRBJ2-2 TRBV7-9 CASSSTGGPGELFF
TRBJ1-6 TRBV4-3 CASSQDTGSDSPLHF
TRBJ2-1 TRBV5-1 CASRGDRMEQFF
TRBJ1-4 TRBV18 CASSPRSGVDEKLFF
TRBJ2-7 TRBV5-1 CATTSDGSSYEQYF
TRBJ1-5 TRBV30 CAWSVQGGQPQHF
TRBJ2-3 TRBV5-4 CASGLAGGPNTQYF
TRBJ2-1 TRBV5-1 CASSFGQGNEQFF
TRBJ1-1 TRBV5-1 CASSLIEANTEAFF
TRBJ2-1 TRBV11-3 CASSLSTPGGTNEQFF
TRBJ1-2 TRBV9 CASSSGSSTNYGYTF
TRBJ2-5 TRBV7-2 CASSSDLGPLTQYF
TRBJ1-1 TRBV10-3 CAIRGTAMNTEAFF
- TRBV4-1 CASSHRTGEDYEQYF
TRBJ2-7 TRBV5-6 CASSLSRLAGGFWDEQYF